The clone carrying this TCR beta chain was seen only once. A much larger clone differs by one base, so this may be a read error. The CDR3 carries no conserved terminal phenylalanine or tryptophan, so it likely arises from a read error. This entry is derived from a study of early T cells in non-severe SARS-CoV-2 infection. Unique molecular identifiers were attached to individual cDNA molecules. TCRdb re-called the 5' RACE reads with MiXCR, one entry per CDR3 protein. This table holds tens of thousands of distinct CDR3 sequences, approximately 4.8% found once. The specimen was whole blood. This sequence originates from an adult who was a healthcare worker with PCR-confirmed SARS-CoV-2 infection or an uninfected control (not recorded which).

The CDR3 region is CASSLRQGSNTGELFL. Written as DNA, the CDR3 is TGCGCCAGCAGCCTACGACAGGGGTCGAACACCGGGGAGCTGTTTTTA. The rearrangement links TRBV5-1 to TRBJ2-2; 8 bases fit TRBD1. Germline V lookup: CDR1 SGHRS, CDR2 YFSETQ. V lost 4 bases, J lost 0 bases, and 5 bases stayed unmatched. This CDR3 spans 16 amino acids.